The 26 T cell receptor beta chains presented below share a single source sample, sequenced in a study of CD8+ T cells in alopecia areata (dated by TCRdb to the late 2010s). Receptors were amplified or captured by the immunoSEQ multiplex PCR assay. RNA was extracted from all samples and reverse transcribed into cDNA as template for TCR sequencing. TCRdb retrieved this table from immuneACCESS and kept in-frame rearrangements only. Not all clones are present; in checked studies, unresolved V genes account for under half, and no reason is known for the remainder. The sample contains over 200,000 clones, about 60% of them found a single time. The ten largest clones represent approximately 0.5% of the sample. The time point tag for this specimen amounts to: baseline before oral tofacitinib. Source: CD4+ T cells sorted from blood, taken at week 0. The origin of the receptors is a human donor with alopecia areata.

Regarding this clone: No conserved phenylalanine or tryptophan is present at the end of the CDR3, so a read error is the likely explanation. The chain has TRBV29-1 and TRBJ1-1; D not resolved. Germline-derived CDR1 and CDR2 are SQVTM and ANQGSEA. Trimming left V 4 bases short and J 0 bases short, with 9 bases between. The CDR3 spans 13 residues. This CDR3 reads CSVVSGMNTEAFI. In DNA form, the CDR3 reads TGCAGCGTTGTATCCGGGATGAACACTGAAGCTTTCATT.

V gene TRBV6-1 combines with J gene TRBJ1-5; 8 bases line up with TRBD1. This CDR3 comprises 15 residues. CDR1 and CDR2 (germline): MNHNS, SASEGT. Losses at the gene ends were 3 bases for V and 6 bases for J; bases not matched to a gene: 7. CDR3 in DNA: TGTGCCAGCAGTGATGGACAGGGATTTTTTCAGCCCCAGCATTTT. It specifies CASSDGQGFFQPQHF.

The V and J genes are TRBV5-6 and TRBJ2-3; 8 positions match TRBD1. Germline values: CDR1 SGHDT, CDR2 YYEEEE. J lost 3 bases, V lost 4 bases, and 10 bases had no gene match. The CDR3 is 16 amino acids. The CDR3 sequence is CASSRFGQGITDTQYF. The CDR3 DNA is TGTGCCAGCAGCCGCTTTGGACAGGGAATTACAGATACGCAGTATTTT.

This chain connects TRBV15 to TRBJ1-1; possibly TRBD1 for D (5 bases). CDR1 is LNHNV, CDR2 YYDKDF, per germline (reference sequence). V was pared by 1 base and J by 6 bases, with 9 bases between. There are 13 residues in the CDR3. The CDR3 sequence: CATSRGGRAEAFF. As DNA, the CDR3 is TGTGCCACCAGCAGAGGGGGACGCGCTGAAGCTTTCTTT. The entire variable domain, with the rest obtained from reference TRBV15 and TRBJ1-1, is as follows: DAMVIQNPRYQVTQFGKPVTLSCSQTLNHNVMYWYQQKSSQAPKLLFHYYDKDFNNEADTPDNFQSRRPNTSFCFLDIRSPGLGDTAMYLCATSRGGRAEAFFGQGTRLTVV.

The gene calls are TRBV11-2 and TRBJ2-5; D not resolved. With the DNA end fitting TRBJ2-7 better, the J assignment may be wrong. The CDR3 is made up of 14 amino acids. CDR1 and CDR2 (germline): SGHAT, FQNNGV. CDR3 residues: CASSLRVNSYEQYF. For the CDR3, the DNA is TGTGCCAGCAGCTTAAGGGTGAACTCCTACGAGCAGTACTTC.

In the case of this clone: Relative to the germline gene, one junction end is altered; a read error may explain this. Here the CDR3 reads CYSQPLSYEQYF. In nucleotides, the CDR3 is TGCTACTCTCAGCCCCTCAGCTACGAGCAGTACTTC. The chain is built from TRBV25-1 and TRBJ2-7, with no clear D. The length of the CDR3 is 12 residues. Per germline, CDR1 MGHDK and CDR2 SYGVNS.

V gene TRBV6-5 combines with J gene TRBJ2-1; 7 nucleotides align to TRBD1. After removal of 5 bases from V and 10 bases from J, the junction contained 14 bases not matched to a gene. The length of the CDR3 is 15 residues. Germline V lookup: CDR1 MNHEY, CDR2 SVGAGI. DNA for the CDR3: TGTGCCAGCAGTCGCCGACCTACAGGGGAAAACGAGCAGTTCTTC. Its translation is CASSRRPTGENEQFF.

The gene calls are TRBV7-9 and TRBJ2-1; D uncertain. The V gene's germline CDR1 is SEHNR and CDR2 FQNEAQ (reference sequence). V lost 5 bases to trimming and J lost 0 bases, with 8 bases between them. This CDR3 contains 14 residues. CDR3 sequence reads: CASSPLGSYNEQFF. CDR3 nucleotide sequence: TGTGCCAGCAGCCCCTTGGGCTCCTACAATGAGCAGTTCTTC.

This chain uses TRBV5-6 with TRBJ2-7; a possible D gene is TRBD1 (5 bases). The CDR3 length is 12 residues. V was trimmed by 0 bases and J by 4 bases, leaving 5 bases between them. Germline-derived CDR1 and CDR2 are SGHDT and YYEEEE. CDR3 DNA sequence: TGTGCCAGCAGCTTGGGACAGTACGAGCAGTACTTC. This gives the protein CASSLGQYEQYF.

The gene calls are TRBV4-1 and TRBJ1-1; D is perhaps TRBD1 (5 bases). CDR3 length: 15 residues. Germline lookup yields CDR1 MGHRA and CDR2 YSYEKL. The V end was cut by 0 bases, the J end by 7 bases, with 15 bases between. CDR3 amino acids: CASSQESGGRGEAFF. CDR3 sequence (DNA): TGCGCCAGCAGCCAAGAATCCGGAGGGAGGGGTGAAGCTTTCTTT.

The chain has TRBV7-2 and TRBJ2-6, with D hard to call. V dropped 5 bases and J dropped 0 bases, with 8 bases sitting between them. Looked up from germline, CDR1 is SGHTA and CDR2 is FQGNSA. This CDR3 comprises 15 residues. The CDR3 is CASSPGGSGANVLTF. The DNA of the CDR3 is TGTGCCAGCAGCCCCGGTGGCTCTGGGGCCAACGTCCTGACTTTC.

V is TRBV27 and J is TRBJ2-3; TRBD1 or TRBD2 may be the D gene (5 bases each). Trimming cost V 3 bases and J 5 bases, with 6 bases left between them. Germline-derived CDR1 and CDR2 are MNHEY and SMNVEV (reference sequence). The CDR3 length is 12 residues. This chain's CDR3 is CASSFGGDTQYF. The CDR3 bases are TGTGCCAGCAGTTTTGGGGGAGATACGCAGTATTTT.

This clone was detected only a few times. The chain employs TRBV30 and TRBJ1-2, with D possibly matching TRBD1 (6 bases). CDR3 length equals 15 residues. The ends were cut back, 3 bases at V and 2 bases at J, with 16 bases in the middle. CDR1 and CDR2 from the germline V gene are GTSNPN and SVGIG (reference sequence). CDR3 sequence: CAWRKLQGINYGYTF. DNA of the CDR3: TGTGCCTGGAGGAAACTCCAGGGGATCAACTATGGCTACACCTTC.

The chain combines TRBV7-2 with TRBJ2-1; D is undetermined. V shed 1 base and J shed 2 bases, with 6 bases lying between them. The germline V gene encodes CDR1 SGHTA and CDR2 FQGNSA. CDR3 size: 14 residues. CDR3 sequence reads: CASSLGRTYNEQFF. The CDR3 nucleotides are TGTGCCAGCAGCTTAGGTCGGACCTACAATGAGCAGTTCTTC. The variable domain in full, with the rest retrieved from reference TRBV7-2 and TRBJ2-1, is GAGVSQSPSNKVTEKGKDVELRCDPISGHTALYWYRQSLGQGLEFLIYFQGNSAPDKSGLPSDRFSAERTGGSVSTLTIQRTQQEDSAVYLCASSLGRTYNEQFFGPGTRLTVL.

The V and J genes are TRBV5-1 and TRBJ1-3, with 7 bases matching TRBD1. This CDR3 region has 14 residues. The J segment lost 3 bases and the V segment lost 1 base, leaving 1 base of the junction unmatched. Germline loops: CDR1 SGHRS, CDR2 YFSETQ. The CDR3 nucleotides are TGCGCCAGCAGCTTGTCAGGGGGTGGAAACACCATATATTTT. Translated, it gives CASSLSGGGNTIYF.

The V gene is TRBV5-1, the J gene TRBJ2-2, with 12 bases lining up with TRBD2. The junction had 7 bases not matched to a gene; V was cut back by 3 bases and J by 1 base. Germline CDR1 SGHRS, CDR2 YFSETQ. The CDR3 totals 18 residues. Here the CDR3 reads CASSSGLAGSVNTGELFF. CDR3 coding DNA: TGCGCCAGCAGCTCAGGACTAGCGGGGTCGGTGAACACCGGGGAGCTGTTTTTT.

The V gene is TRBV29-1, the J gene TRBJ1-2; D is possibly TRBD1 (6 bases). V lost 5 bases, J lost 8 bases, and 15 bases lay in between. The CDR3 loop spans 12 amino acids. Germline lookup yields CDR1 SQVTM and CDR2 ANQGSEA. This chain's CDR3 is CSVLGGAYGYTF. Here the CDR3 DNA reads TGCAGCGTTCTCGGGGGGGCTTACGGCTACACCTTC.

The chain carries TRBV5-6 and TRBJ2-3; 9 nucleotides align to TRBD1. The CDR3 has 16 amino acids. V gave up 1 base and J gave up 2 bases; unmatched junction bases: 5. The germline gives CDR1 SGHDT, CDR2 YYEEEE. The CDR3 bases are TGTGCCAGCAGCTTGTTGGGACAGGGAACCACAGATACGCAGTATTTT. The encoded protein is CASSLLGQGTTDTQYF.

The V call is TRBV7-2, the J call TRBJ1-5; TRBD1 matches 9 bases. This CDR3 spans 13 amino acids. With 5 bases clipped from V and 5 bases from J, the junction kept 1 base outside the gene matches. CDR1 is SGHTA, CDR2 FQGNSA, per germline. CDR3 nucleotide sequence: TGTGCCAGCAGCCGGGACAGGGATCAGCCCCAGCATTTT. It specifies CASSRDRDQPQHF.

The rearrangement joins TRBV19 to TRBJ2-7; D call uncertain. This CDR3 is 11 amino acids long. Germline V gene sequence: CDR1 LNHDA, CDR2 SQIVND (reference sequence). The V end was cut by 4 bases, the J end by 5 bases, with 6 bases between. CDR3 nucleotides: TGTGCCAGTAGTACGTTGGACGAGCAGTACTTC. It translates to CASSTLDEQYF.

The chain employs TRBV14 and TRBJ1-2; no firm D call. Germline CDR1 and CDR2: SGHDN and FVKESK. Trimming took 4 bases from V and 7 from J, leaving 16 bases between them. This CDR3 region has 14 residues. The CDR3, as DNA: TGTGCCAGCAGCCCCTGGGCAACTCCGCGTGGCTACACCTTC. Its protein is CASSPWATPRGYTF.

The V and J genes are TRBV27 and TRBJ1-6; no firm D call. This CDR3 has 13 amino acids. Germline CDR1 and CDR2: MNHEY and SMNVEV (reference sequence). V lost 2 bases and J lost 14, with 13 bases in between. DNA of the CDR3: TGTGCCAGCAGTTTAAACGTTGGGAGATCCCTCCACTTT. Amino acid sequence: CASSLNVGRSLHF.

The rearrangement joins TRBV19 to TRBJ2-1; 9 bases agree with TRBD2. V dropped 5 bases and J dropped 7; count of bases not matched to a gene: 6. The CDR3 is 14 residues long. Germline V lookup: CDR1 LNHDA, CDR2 SQIVND (reference sequence). CDR3 in DNA: TGTGCCAGTAGTCCGCGGGAGGGCCGGAATGAGCAGTTCTTC. Protein sequence: CASSPREGRNEQFF.

The V gene is TRBV19, the J gene TRBJ2-5; a possible D gene is TRBD1 (6 bases). The CDR3 contains 14 residues. Germline V gene lookup returns CDR1 LNHDA and CDR2 SQIVND (reference sequence). The V and J ends lost 11 bases and 4 bases respectively, with 20 bases between them. The CDR3 loop is CASARTQGGETQYF. The CDR3 DNA reads as TGTGCCTCCGCAAGAACACAAGGGGGAGAGACCCAGTACTTC.

This clone was observed a handful of times. The chain employs TRBV25-1 and TRBJ1-2; D is uncertain. The V end was cut by 3 bases, the J end by 8 bases, with 13 bases between. Germline CDR1 and CDR2: MGHDK and SYGVNS. CDR3 length: 13 amino acids. The CDR3 region is CASSEHGPGGYTF. In nucleotides, the CDR3 is TGTGCCAGCAGTGAGCACGGACCTGGCGGCTACACCTTC.

This sequence joins TRBV5-1 and TRBJ1-1, with D maybe TRBD1 (5 bases). CDR3 length equals 15 residues. Between the trimmed V and J ends, which lost 0 bases and 2 bases, there was a span of 11 bases. The V gene's germline CDR1 is SGHRS and CDR2 YFSETQ. CDR3 bases: TGCGCCAGCAGCTTGGACGGGGCGCGAAACACTGAAGCTTTCTTT. It is translated as CASSLDGARNTEAFF.